These T cell receptor beta chains were read from a single sample in a study of long-term antiretroviral therapy in people with HIV. Profiling relied on immunoSEQ multiplex PCR, and the TCRdb table lists in-frame clones only, not all of them. The sample shows roughly 30,000 clones, under 90% of them seen only once. Material: unsorted PBMCs, obtained 4.8 to 5 years after starting antiretroviral therapy. These TCRs come from a man in his forties with HIV. Each CDR3 is given with its conserved first and last residue. D genes are given only for firm matches. Size tells how often a clone was seen (once, few, many) or the class of an expanded clone, and some rows leave it out.

v_call,clone_size,j_call,d_call,cdr3_nt,cdr3_aa
TRBV6-5,NA,TRBJ2-7,TRBD2,TGTGCCAGCACCCGGGGGGGGTCCGAGCAGTACTTC,CASTRGGSEQYF
TRBV7-9,NA,TRBJ1-1,NA,TGTGCCAGCTCATTCGGGCCGGAGAACACTGAAGCTTTCTTT,CASSFGPENTEAFF
TRBV25-1,NA,TRBJ2-3,TRBD1,TGTGCCAGCAGTGAGGGGGGACAGGGTTGGCGCACAGATACGCAGTATTTT,CASSEGGQGWRTDTQYF
TRBV7-2,NA,TRBJ2-7,NA,TGTGCCAGCAGCTTTAAGGGAGTCACCTACGAGCAGTACTTC,CASSFKGVTYEQYF
TRBV9,NA,TRBJ1-4,NA,TGTGCCAGCAGCCCGCGCCAGACAGGAAATGAAAAACTGTTTTTT,CASSPRQTGNEKLFF
TRBV5-4,NA,TRBJ1-2,NA,TGTGCCAGCAGCTTCGGCCTGGTCCCTGGGGGTGGCTACACCTTC,CASSFGLVPGGGYTF
TRBV9,NA,TRBJ1-6,TRBD1,TGTGCCAGCAGCGTAGCAACAGGGGGAAATTCACCCCTCCACTTT,CASSVATGGNSPLHF
TRBV20-1,NA,TRBJ2-7,NA,TGCAGTCCCGACGCGATAGAGCAGTACTTC,CSPDAIEQYF
TRBV7-2,NA,TRBJ1-3,TRBD1,TGTGCCAGCAGCTCTACAGGGGGCGCAGGCTCTGGAAACACCATATATTTT,CASSSTGGAGSGNTIYF
TRBV5-6,NA,TRBJ1-2,NA,TGTGCCAGCAGCTACAGGACAAGTCAAACTAACTATGGCTACACCTTC,CASSYRTSQTNYGYTF
TRBV15,NA,TRBJ2-4,TRBD1,TGTGCCACCAGCAGAGATCTCACGGGACAGGGAATCTTC,CATSRDLTGQGIF
TRBV6-5,NA,TRBJ2-3,NA,TGTGCCAGCAGTTACAAAGGGAGACCAGATACGCAGTATTTT,CASSYKGRPDTQYF
TRBV14,NA,TRBJ2-7,NA,TGTGCCAGCAGCCGGGCGGTTGAGCAGTACTTC,CASSRAVEQYF
TRBV29-1,once,TRBJ2-7,NA,TGCAGCGTCTTTAAATTACAGGGTAAGGCCTACGAGCAGTACTTC,CSVFKLQGKAYEQYF
TRBV21-1,NA,TRBJ2-7,NA,TGTGCCAGCAACCCTGGCGATACCTACGAGCAGTACTTC,CASNPGDTYEQYF
TRBV18,NA,TRBJ2-7,TRBD1,TGTGCCAGCTCTAGGGGACAGGTTCCCTACGAGCAGTACTTC,CASSRGQVPYEQYF
TRBV19,few,TRBJ2-5,NA,TGTGCCAGTAGTACGGGTCCGTACCAAGAGACCCAGTACTTC,CASSTGPYQETQYF
TRBV6-6,once,TRBJ2-3,TRBD1,TGTGCCAGCAGTTACCCGGGACAGGGGAAAGATACGCAGTATTTT,CASSYPGQGKDTQYF
TRBV6-5,NA,TRBJ2-4,NA,TGTGCCAGCAGTTACCCGACAGGAATAGCCAAAAACATTCAGTACTTC,CASSYPTGIAKNIQYF
TRBV6-5,NA,TRBJ2-5,NA,TGTGCCAGCAGCCAACAGGGTCTAGAGACCCAGTACTTC,CASSQQGLETQYF
TRBV7-8,NA,TRBJ2-5,NA,TGTGCCAGCAGCTTATGGAGCTTTGAGACCCAGTACTTC,CASSLWSFETQYF
TRBV5-4,NA,TRBJ1-2,NA,TGTGCCAGCAGCTTGGCCGGGGGGGCGAATGGCTACACCTTC,CASSLAGGANGYTF
TRBV6-6,NA,TRBJ1-1,NA,TGTGCCAGCAGTACGCGGACGCAAAGGGACACTGAAGCTTTCTTT,CASSTRTQRDTEAFF
TRBV25-1,NA,TRBJ2-2,NA,TGTGCCAGCAGTGATCCACCAACCGGGGAGCTGTTTTTT,CASSDPPTGELFF
TRBV7-2,NA,TRBJ2-6,NA,TGTGCCAGCAGCTTTGGGGCTGGGGCCAACGTCCTGACTTTC,CASSFGAGANVLTF